The T cell receptor (beta chain) under discussion was sequenced for a study of CD8 T cells in ankylosing spondylitis. Study results and limitations: Earlier literature documents some of the motif variants in reactive arthritis synovial fluid and blood. Researchers reportedly found disease-linked clones significantly enriched in matched ankylosing spondylitis synovial fluid. Those disease-linked clones were CD8+; they were also relatively rare in peripheral blood.

Molecular-barcoded quantitative 5'-RACE produced these TCR beta libraries. Using its own MiXCR run on the 5' RACE reads, TCRdb lists one record per CDR3 protein. Here the sample spans roughly 230,000 distinct CDR3 sequences, 18% being singletons. The CDR3 loop spans 14 amino acids. The V end was cut by 3 bases, the J end by 4 bases, with 11 bases between. Germline V gene data show CDR1 as SGHAT and CDR2 as FQNNGV. As for this clonotype: Its matching antigen is unknown.

Sequences were obtained from blood, either unsorted or a sorted T cell fraction (not recorded which). The sequence came from a male donor with ankylosing spondylitis or in good health (not recorded which). The gene calls are TRBV11-2 and TRBJ2-3; maybe TRBD2 (6 bases). CDR3 loop: CASSFELAPDTQYF. The CDR3 DNA is TGTGCCAGCAGCTTTGAACTAGCCCCAGATACGCAGTATTTT.